This T cell receptor beta chain was sequenced for a study of T cells in Graves' hyperthyroidism and ophthalmopathy (dated by TCRdb to between 2019 and 2020). Context from the whole study: TCR V-J signatures able to tell the groups apart were searched for in a discovery cohort of 90 to 100 patients, of whom approximately 40 had Graves' ophthalmopathy and about 60 had stable Graves' hyperthyroidism. In six Graves' hyperthyroidism patients, the study also compared T-cell repertoires from thyroid tissue with T-cell repertoires from blood. Prospective prediction of ophthalmopathy was tested in an independent validation cohort consisting of about 20 hyperthyroidism patients and around 16 patients who later progressed to ophthalmopathy. The 85 to 100 discovery patients were divided at random into training and test sets in a 7:3 ratio. After sampling, hyperthyroidism patients received methimazole starting at 30 mg daily, and ophthalmopathy patients received high-dose intravenous methylprednisolone. The paper reports TCR Vbeta CDR3 sequencing of roughly 140 peripheral blood samples: 40 or so ophthalmopathy, around 80 hyperthyroidism and 17 progressor patients.

Results and caveats for the whole study, not just this receptor: In validation, the model predicted progression to ophthalmopathy with just under 71% sensitivity and around 72% specificity, a median of 6.5 months before onset. No statistical method was used to fix the sample size in advance, and group allocation was not hidden from the investigators. A 13 V-J signature model separated ophthalmopathy from stable hyperthyroidism, with roughly 88% sensitivity and approximately 81% specificity in cross-validation and 80%/75% in testing. Blood samples also contained most of the expanded thyroid clonotypes (frequency above 0.001), which suggests that blood repertoires may reflect thyroid immune responses.

The study excluded patients with uncontrolled infections, other autoimmune diseases, pregnancy or lactation. Diagnoses were based on clinical symptoms, serum thyroxine and TRAb, thyroid ultrasound and orbital computed tomography. Total RNA was extracted with Trizol reagent, and quality was checked on an Agilent 2100 Bioanalyzer. Including the terminal cysteine and phenylalanine, the CDR3 comprises 15 residues. Left in the record is the CDR3 DNA by itself, 45 bases read in frame from the first base. The germline V gene (reference sequence) provides CDR1 SEHNR and CDR2 FQNEAQ. At the junction V is shortened by 1 base and J by 6 bases, with 14 bases in between. To note about this clonotype: Its antigen is not yet known. No much larger clone exists at a distance of one base, and base qualities are not known.

Amplification of TCR beta CDR3 regions was carried out from RNA transcripts. The first round of RT-PCR for the TCR CDR3 was performed with the HTBI primer set and the Qiagen OneStep RT-PCR kit. Libraries were constructed in a second round of multiplex PCR, after which size selection and purification were carried out. The libraries were sequenced on an Illumina HiSeq2000 using paired-end 100 bp reads. Turning to the authors' computational methods: SOAPnuke was used to process the raw data, removing reads that contained adapters or uncalled bases, had a mean Phred below 15, or lacked an exact match to the constant primer or identifier. High-quality paired reads were merged using COPE v1.2.5, and each unique nucleotide sequence was defined as a clonotype. MiTCR v1.1 was used to align the clonotypes against IMGT TRBV, TRBD and TRBJ reference segments. The analysis was restricted to V-J combinations with a frequency above 0.0001, which together covered roughly 99% of the repertoires. A TCS score was defined as the ratio of F50 (clonal expansion) to E x V (chaos), with BLOSUM62-based TCRdist applied between CDR3 peptides within each V-J. Welch's t-statistics and random forest reduced approximately 520 V-J features to 10 to 15, which were used in a naive Bayes classifier (R e1071). The similarity between thyroid and blood repertoires was quantified using the Morisita-Horn index. TCRdb itself trimmed the public reads at Q25 with fastp, ran MiXCR and retained productive beta chains. All rows with the same CDR3 protein become a single entry with the most common DNA and genes. It is TCRdb's table, rather than the study itself, that gives the V and J calls and clone size. This sample gives about 570,000 distinct CDR3 sequences in total; just over 45% of them show up just once. The ten largest account for around 17% of the sample.

The rearranged chain carries TRBV7-9 and TRBJ2-3; a tentative D match to TRBD2 spans 6 bases. This receptor was identified in an adult woman with Graves' disease, either hyperthyroidism or ophthalmopathy (not recorded which). The specimen sequenced was peripheral blood or thyroid tissue (not recorded which). The CDR3 protein: CASSLDPGTWDTQYF. The DNA reads as follows: TGTGCCAGCAGCTTAGACCCCGGGACTTGGGATACGCAGTATTTT.